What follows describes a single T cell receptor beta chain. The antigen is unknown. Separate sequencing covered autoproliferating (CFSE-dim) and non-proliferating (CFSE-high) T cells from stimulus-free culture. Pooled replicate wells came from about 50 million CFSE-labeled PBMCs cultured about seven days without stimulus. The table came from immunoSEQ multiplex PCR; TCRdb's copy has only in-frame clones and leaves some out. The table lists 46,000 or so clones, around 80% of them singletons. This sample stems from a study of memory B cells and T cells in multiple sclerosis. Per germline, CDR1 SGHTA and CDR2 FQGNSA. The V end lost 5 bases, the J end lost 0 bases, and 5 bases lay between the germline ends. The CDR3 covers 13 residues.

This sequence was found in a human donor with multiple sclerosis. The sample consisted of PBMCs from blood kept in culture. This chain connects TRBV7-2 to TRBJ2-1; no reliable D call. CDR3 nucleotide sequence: TGTGCCAGCAGCCCCCCCTCCTACAATGAGCAGTTCTTC. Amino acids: CASSPPSYNEQFF. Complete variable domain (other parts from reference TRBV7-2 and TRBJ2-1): GAGVSQSPSNKVTEKGKDVELRCDPISGHTALYWYRQSLGQGLEFLIYFQGNSAPDKSGLPSDRFSAERTGGSVSTLTIQRTQQEDSAVYLCASSPPSYNEQFFGPGTRLTVL.